This TCR beta chain was recovered during a study of T cells in Graves' hyperthyroidism and ophthalmopathy. Study findings and constraints: Separation of ophthalmopathy from stable hyperthyroidism was achieved by a 13 V-J model. Clonotypes that were expanded in thyroid above 0.001 mostly appeared in blood too.

Patients were excluded because of uncontrolled infection, other autoimmune disease, pregnancy or lactation. Comments on this clonotype: What it recognizes is unknown.

The CDR3 has 13 amino acids. V gave up 1 base and J gave up 6 bases, with 8 bases separating them. Germline V CDR1 and CDR2: LGHDT, YNNKEL (reference sequence). TCR beta CDR3 regions were amplified from RNA. The primer set for the first-round RT-PCR of the TCR CDR3 was HTBI. TCRdb processed the multiplex PCR reads anew with MiXCR; each CDR3 protein has one entry. Here the sample spans about 380,000 distinct CDR3 sequences, roughly 12% being singletons. The J gene is TRBJ2-3, the V gene TRBV3-1; D tentatively reads TRBD1 or TRBD2 (5 bases each). Material: blood. The receptor was derived from a man aged 25-40 years with Graves' hyperthyroidism that later progressed to Graves' ophthalmopathy. DNA of the CDR3: TGTGCCAGCAGCCAAGCGGGGCCCGATACGCAGTATTTT. It specifies CASSQAGPDTQYF.